This T cell receptor (beta chain) was obtained from a study of neurological immune-mediated disorders. This clonotype was recorded at least ten times. With 10-nucleotide random UMIs included, cDNA was synthesized by 5'RACE. Via MiXCR, TCRdb re-called the 5' RACE reads, giving one row per CDR3 protein. This table has tens of thousands of distinct CDR3 sequences, 3% to 4.5% appearing once. V lost 1 base to trimming and J lost 4 bases, with 13 bases between them. The CDR3 totals 15 residues. Germline V gives CDR1 DFQATT, CDR2 SNEGSKA (reference sequence). The specimen sequenced was PBMCs. The sequence derives from a woman between 45 and 60 years old with multiple sclerosis. V is TRBV20-1 and J is TRBJ2-2; D is uncertain. CDR3 sequence (DNA): TGCAGTGCTAGAGTCCCGGCAGCCCGCACCGGGGAGCTGTTTTTT. Protein product: CSARVPAARTGELFF.